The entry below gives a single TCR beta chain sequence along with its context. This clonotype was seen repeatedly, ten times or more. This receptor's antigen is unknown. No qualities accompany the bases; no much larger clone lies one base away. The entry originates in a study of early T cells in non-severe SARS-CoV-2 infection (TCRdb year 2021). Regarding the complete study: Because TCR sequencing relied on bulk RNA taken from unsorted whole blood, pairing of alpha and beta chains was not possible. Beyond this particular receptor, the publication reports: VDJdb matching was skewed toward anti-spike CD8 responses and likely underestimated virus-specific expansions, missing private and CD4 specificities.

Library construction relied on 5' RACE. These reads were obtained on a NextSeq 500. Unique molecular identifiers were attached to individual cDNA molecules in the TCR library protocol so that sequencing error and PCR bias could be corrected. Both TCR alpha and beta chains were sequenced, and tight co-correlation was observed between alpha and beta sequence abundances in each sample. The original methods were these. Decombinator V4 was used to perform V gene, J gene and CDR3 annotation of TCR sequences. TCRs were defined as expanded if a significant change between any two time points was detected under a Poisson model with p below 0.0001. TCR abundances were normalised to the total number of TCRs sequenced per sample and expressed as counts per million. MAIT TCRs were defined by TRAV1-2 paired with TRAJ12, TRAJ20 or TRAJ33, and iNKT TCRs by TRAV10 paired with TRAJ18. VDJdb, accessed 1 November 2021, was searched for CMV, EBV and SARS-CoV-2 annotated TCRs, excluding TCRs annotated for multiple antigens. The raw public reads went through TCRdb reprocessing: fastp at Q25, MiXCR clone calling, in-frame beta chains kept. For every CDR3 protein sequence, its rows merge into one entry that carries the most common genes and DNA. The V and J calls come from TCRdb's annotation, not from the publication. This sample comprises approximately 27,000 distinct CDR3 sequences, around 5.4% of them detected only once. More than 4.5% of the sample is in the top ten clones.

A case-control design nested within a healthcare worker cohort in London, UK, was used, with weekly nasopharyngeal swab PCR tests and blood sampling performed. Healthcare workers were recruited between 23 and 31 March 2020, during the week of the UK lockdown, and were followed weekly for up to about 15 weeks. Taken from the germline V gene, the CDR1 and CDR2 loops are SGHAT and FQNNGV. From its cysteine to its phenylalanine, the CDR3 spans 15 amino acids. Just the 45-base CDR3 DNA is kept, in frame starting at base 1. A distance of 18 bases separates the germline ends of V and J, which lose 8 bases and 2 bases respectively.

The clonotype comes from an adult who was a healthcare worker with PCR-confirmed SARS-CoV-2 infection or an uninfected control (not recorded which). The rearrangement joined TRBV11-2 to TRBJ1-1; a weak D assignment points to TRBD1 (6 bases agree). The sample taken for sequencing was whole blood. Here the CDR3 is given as CASQNGGGRNTEAFF. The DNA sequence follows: TGTGCCAGCCAAAACGGCGGGGGGCGAAACACTGAAGCTTTCTTT.